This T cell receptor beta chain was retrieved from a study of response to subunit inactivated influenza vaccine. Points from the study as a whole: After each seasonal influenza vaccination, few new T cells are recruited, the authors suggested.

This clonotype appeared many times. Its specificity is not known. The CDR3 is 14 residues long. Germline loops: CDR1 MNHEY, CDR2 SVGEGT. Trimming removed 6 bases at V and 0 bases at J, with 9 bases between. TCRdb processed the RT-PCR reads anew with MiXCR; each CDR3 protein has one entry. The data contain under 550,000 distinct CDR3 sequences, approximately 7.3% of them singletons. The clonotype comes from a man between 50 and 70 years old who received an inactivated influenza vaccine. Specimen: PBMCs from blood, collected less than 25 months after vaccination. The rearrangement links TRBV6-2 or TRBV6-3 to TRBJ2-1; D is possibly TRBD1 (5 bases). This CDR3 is CASRRGSSYNEQFF. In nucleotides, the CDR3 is TGTGCCAGCAGAAGGGGCAGCTCCTACAATGAGCAGTTCTTC.